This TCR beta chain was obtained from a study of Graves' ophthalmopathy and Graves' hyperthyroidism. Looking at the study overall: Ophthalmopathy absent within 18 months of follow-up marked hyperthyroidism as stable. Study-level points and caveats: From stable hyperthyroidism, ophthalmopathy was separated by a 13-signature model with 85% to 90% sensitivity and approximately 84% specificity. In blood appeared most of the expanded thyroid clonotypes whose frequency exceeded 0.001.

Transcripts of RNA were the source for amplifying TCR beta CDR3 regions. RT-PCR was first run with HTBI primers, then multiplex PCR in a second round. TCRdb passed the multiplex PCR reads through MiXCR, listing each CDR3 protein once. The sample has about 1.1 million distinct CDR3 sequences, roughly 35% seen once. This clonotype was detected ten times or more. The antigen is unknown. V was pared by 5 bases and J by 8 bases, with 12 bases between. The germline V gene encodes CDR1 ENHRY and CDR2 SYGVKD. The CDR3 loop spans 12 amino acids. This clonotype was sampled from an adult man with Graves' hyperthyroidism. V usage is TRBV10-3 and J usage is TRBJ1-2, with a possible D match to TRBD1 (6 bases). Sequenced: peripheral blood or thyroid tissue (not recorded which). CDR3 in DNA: TGTGCCATCAGTCCGGGACACAGGGGCTACACCTTC. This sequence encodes CAISPGHRGYTF.